Given below is one T cell receptor (beta chain) in context. The method was immunoSEQ multiplex PCR; TCRdb's version includes in-frame clones alone and lacks a portion of them. Of 100,000 to 150,000 clones listed, 85% to 90% are singletons. The record originates from a study of cytomegalovirus exposure and HLA in healthy donors. The CDR3 consists of 15 residues. Germline lookup yields CDR1 GTSNPN and CDR2 SVGIG (reference sequence). After removal of 1 base from V and 9 bases from J, the junction contained 12 bases not matched to a gene. The TCR was taken from a woman under 30 in good health and CMV-seronegative. The chain couples TRBV30 to TRBJ2-1; 7 bases match TRBD1. The specimen was PBMCs. CDR3 in DNA: TGTGCCTGGAGTGAACAGGGGCTCGTGGGGAGTGAGCAGTTCTTC. Residues: CAWSEQGLVGSEQFF.